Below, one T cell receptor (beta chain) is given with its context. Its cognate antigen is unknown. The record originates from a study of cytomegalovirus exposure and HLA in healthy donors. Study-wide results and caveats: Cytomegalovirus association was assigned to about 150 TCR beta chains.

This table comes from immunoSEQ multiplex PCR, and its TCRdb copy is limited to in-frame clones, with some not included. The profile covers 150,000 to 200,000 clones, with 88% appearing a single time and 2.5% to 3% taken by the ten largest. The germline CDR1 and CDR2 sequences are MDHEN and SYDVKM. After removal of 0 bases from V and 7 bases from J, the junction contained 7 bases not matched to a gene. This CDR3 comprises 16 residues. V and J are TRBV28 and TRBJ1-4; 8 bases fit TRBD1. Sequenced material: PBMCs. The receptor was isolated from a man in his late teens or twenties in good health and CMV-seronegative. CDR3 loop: CASSLWAGGWSEKLFF. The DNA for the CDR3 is TGTGCCAGCAGTTTATGGGCAGGGGGCTGGAGTGAAAAACTGTTTTTT.